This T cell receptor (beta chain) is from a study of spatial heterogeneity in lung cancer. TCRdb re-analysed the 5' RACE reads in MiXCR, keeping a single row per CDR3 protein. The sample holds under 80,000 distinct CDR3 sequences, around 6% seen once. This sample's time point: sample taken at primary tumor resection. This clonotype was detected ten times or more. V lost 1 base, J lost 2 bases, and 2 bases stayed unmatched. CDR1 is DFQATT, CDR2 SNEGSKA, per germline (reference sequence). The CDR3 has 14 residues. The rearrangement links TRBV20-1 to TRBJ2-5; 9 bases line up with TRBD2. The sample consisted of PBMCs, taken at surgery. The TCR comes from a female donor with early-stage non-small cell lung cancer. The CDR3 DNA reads TGCAGTGCTAGAGTAGCGGGGGAGCAAGAGACCCAGTACTTC. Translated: CSARVAGEQETQYF.